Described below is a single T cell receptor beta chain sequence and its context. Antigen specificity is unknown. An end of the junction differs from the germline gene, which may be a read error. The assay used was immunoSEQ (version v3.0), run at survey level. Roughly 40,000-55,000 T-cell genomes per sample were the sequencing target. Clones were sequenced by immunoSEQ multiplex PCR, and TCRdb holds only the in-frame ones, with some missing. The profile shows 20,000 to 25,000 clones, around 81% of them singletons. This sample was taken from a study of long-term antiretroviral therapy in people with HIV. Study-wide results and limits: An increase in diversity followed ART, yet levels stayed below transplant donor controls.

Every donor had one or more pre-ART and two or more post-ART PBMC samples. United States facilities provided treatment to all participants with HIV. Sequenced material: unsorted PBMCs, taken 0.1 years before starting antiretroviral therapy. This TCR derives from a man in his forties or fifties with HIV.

The CDR3 nucleotides read TGCGCCAGCAGCCCCCTAGGAGTTAGGAACGGGGCGCTGTTTTTT. It translates to CASSPLGVRNGALFF. V gene TRBV4-1 combines with J gene TRBJ2-2; D assignment may be TRBD1 or TRBD2 (5 bases each). Germline values: CDR1 MGHRA, CDR2 YSYEKL. The CDR3 runs to 15 residues.